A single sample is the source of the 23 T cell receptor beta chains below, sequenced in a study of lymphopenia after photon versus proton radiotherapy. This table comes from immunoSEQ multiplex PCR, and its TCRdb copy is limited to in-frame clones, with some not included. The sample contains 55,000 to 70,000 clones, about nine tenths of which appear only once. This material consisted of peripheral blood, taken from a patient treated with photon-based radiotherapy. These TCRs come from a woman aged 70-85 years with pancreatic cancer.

In DNA, the CDR3 is TGTGCCAGCAGCATAGACAGGGCCGGGGCCAACGTCCTGACTTTC. It codes for CASSIDRAGANVLTF. The chain has TRBV5-5 and TRBJ2-6, with 7 bases aligning to TRBD1. This CDR3 spans 15 amino acids. V gave up 4 bases and J gave up 4 bases; unmatched junction bases: 5. The V gene's germline CDR1 is SGHKS and CDR2 YYEKEE (reference sequence).

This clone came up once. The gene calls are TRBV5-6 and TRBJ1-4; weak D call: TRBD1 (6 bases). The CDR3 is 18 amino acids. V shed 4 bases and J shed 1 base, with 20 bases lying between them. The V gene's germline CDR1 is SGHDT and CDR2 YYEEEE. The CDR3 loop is CASSGTGFGQGTNEKLFF. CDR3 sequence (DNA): TGTGCCAGCAGCGGCACAGGGTTTGGCCAAGGAACTAATGAAAAACTGTTTTTT.

The CDR3 loop reads CASSIDRRIFRNTEAFF. The CDR3, as DNA: TGTGCCAGTAGTATAGATCGGCGGATCTTCCGGAACACTGAAGCTTTCTTT. J is TRBJ1-1 and V is TRBV19; D call uncertain. CDR3 size: 17 residues. The V gene's germline CDR1 is LNHDA and CDR2 SQIVND (reference sequence). Trimming left V 0 bases short and J 1 base short, with 15 bases between.

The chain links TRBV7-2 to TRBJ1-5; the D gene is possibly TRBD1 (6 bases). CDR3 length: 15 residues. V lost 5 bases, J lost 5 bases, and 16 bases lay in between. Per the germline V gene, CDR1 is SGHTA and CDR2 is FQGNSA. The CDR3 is CASSQNRVEDQPQHF. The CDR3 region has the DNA TGTGCCAGCAGCCAAAACAGGGTGGAGGATCAGCCCCAGCATTTT.

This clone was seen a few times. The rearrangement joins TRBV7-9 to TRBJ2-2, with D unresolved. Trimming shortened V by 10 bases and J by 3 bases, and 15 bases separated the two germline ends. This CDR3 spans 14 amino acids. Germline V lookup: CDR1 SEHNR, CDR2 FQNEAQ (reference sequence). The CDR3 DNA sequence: TGTGCCACCAGTCACAGTGTCTACACCGGGGAGCTGTTTTTT. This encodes CATSHSVYTGELFF.

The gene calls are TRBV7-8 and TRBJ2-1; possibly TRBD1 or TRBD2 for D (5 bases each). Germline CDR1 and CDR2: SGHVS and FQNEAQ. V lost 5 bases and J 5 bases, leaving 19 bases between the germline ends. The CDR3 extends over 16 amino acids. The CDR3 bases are TGTGCCAGCAGCCCCAGCGTGGGGGAGATTCACAATGAGCAGTTCTTC. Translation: CASSPSVGEIHNEQFF. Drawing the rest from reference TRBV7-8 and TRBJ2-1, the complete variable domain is GAGVSQSPRYKVAKRGQDVALRCDPISGHVSLFWYQQALGQGPEFLTYFQNEAQLDKSGLPSDRFFAERPEGSVSTLKIQRTQQEDSAVYLCASSPSVGEIHNEQFFGPGTRLTVL.

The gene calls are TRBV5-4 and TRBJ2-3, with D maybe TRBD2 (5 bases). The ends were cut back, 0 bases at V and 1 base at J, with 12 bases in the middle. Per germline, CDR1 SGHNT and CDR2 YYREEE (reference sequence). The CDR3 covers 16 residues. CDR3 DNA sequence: TGTGCCAGCAGCTTGGCGGGGTCCGGGGGCACAGATACGCAGTATTTT. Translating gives CASSLAGSGGTDTQYF.

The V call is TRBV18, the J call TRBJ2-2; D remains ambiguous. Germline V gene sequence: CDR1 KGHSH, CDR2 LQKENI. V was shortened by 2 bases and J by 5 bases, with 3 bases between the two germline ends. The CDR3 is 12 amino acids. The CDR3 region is CASSPRTGELFF. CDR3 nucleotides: TGTGCCAGCTCACCAAGAACCGGGGAGCTGTTTTTT.

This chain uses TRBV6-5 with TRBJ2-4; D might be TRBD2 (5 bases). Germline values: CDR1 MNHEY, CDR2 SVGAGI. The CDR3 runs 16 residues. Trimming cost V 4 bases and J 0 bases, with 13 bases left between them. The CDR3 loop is CASSSLSEVAKNIQYF. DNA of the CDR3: TGTGCCAGCAGTTCCCTTAGCGAAGTAGCCAAAAACATTCAGTACTTC.

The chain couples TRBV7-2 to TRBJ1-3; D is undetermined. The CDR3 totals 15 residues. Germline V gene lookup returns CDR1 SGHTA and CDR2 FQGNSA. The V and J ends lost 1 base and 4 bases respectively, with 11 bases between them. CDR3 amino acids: CASSLDPGNGNTIYF. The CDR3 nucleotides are TGTGCCAGCAGCTTAGATCCGGGTAACGGAAACACCATATATTTT.

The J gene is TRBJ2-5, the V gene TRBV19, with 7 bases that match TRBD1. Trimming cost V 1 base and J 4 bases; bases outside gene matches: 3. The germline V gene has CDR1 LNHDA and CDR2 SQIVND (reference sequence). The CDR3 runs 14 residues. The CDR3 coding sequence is TGTGCCAGTAGTATAGGACAGGGCGGAGAGACCCAGTACTTC. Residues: CASSIGQGGETQYF. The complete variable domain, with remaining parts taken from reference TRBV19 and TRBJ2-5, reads DGGITQSPKYLFRKEGQNVTLSCEQNLNHDAMYWYRQDPGQGLRLIYYSQIVNDFQKGDIAEGYSVSREKKESFPLTVTSAQKNPTAFYLCASSIGQGGETQYFGPGTRLLVL.

The CDR3 here is CASSPDPVRPVYGYTF. CDR3 DNA sequence: TGTGCCAGCTCACCCGATCCGGTGCGGCCGGTCTATGGCTACACCTTC. The genes are TRBV18 and TRBJ1-2; D is ambiguous. Germline CDR1 KGHSH, CDR2 LQKENI. V lost 3 bases and J lost 4, with 18 bases in between. There are 16 residues in the CDR3.

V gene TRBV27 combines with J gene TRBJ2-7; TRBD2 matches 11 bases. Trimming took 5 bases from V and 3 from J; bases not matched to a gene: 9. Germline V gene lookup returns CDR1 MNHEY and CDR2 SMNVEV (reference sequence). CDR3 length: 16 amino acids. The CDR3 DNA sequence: TGTGCCAGCAGTCCACTCTCTAGCGGGAGGCTCTACGAGCAGTACTTC. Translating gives CASSPLSSGRLYEQYF.

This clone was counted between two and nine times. The CDR3 is CASTITGEQPQHF. CDR3 DNA sequence: TGTGCCAGTACAATTACAGGGGAACAGCCCCAGCATTTT. The J gene is TRBJ1-5, the V gene TRBV19; 7 bases fit TRBD1. V shed 7 bases and J 7 bases; nucleotides not matched to a gene: 7. Germline V lookup: CDR1 LNHDA, CDR2 SQIVND (reference sequence). The CDR3 sequence is 13 residues long.

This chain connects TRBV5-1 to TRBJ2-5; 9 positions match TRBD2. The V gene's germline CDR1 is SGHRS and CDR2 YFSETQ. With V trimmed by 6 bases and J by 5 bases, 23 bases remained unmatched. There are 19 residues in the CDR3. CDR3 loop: CASTHMPGAGGAFGETQYF. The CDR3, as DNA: TGCGCCAGCACTCACATGCCCGGAGCGGGAGGAGCTTTTGGGGAGACCCAGTACTTC.

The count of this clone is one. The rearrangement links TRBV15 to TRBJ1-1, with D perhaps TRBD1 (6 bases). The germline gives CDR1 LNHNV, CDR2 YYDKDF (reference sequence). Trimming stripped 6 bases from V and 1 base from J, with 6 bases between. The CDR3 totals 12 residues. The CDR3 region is CATRGGNTEAFF. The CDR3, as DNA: TGTGCCACCAGAGGGGGGAACACTGAAGCTTTCTTT.

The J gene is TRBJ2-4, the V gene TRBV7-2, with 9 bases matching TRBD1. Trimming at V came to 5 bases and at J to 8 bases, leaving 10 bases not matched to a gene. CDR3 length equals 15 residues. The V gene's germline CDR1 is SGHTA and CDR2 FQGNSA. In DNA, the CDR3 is TGTGCCAGCAGCCCCGGACAGGGGTTGTTGGACATTCAGTACTTC. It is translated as CASSPGQGLLDIQYF.

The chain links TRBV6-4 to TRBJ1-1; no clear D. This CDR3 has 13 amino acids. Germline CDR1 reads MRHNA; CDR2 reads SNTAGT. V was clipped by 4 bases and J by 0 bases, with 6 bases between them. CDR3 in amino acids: CASSVSVNTEAFF. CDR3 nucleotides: TGTGCCAGCAGTGTCAGTGTGAACACTGAAGCTTTCTTT.

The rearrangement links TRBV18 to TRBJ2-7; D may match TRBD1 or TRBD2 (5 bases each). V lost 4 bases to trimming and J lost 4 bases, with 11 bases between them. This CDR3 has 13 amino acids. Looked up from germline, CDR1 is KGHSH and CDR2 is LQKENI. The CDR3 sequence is CASSLGTAYEQYF. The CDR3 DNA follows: TGTGCCAGCTCACTCGGGACCGCATACGAGCAGTACTTC.

The DNA for the CDR3 is TGTGCCAGCACCGGTCCGACTAGCTTGTCCGGGGAGCTGTTTTTT. Its protein is CASTGPTSLSGELFF. The chain joins TRBV2 to TRBJ2-2; 7 bases line up with TRBD2. The CDR3 is 15 residues long. J gave up 6 bases and V 7 bases, and 11 bases lay outside the gene matches. Germline V gene sequence: CDR1 SNHLY, CDR2 FYNNEI.

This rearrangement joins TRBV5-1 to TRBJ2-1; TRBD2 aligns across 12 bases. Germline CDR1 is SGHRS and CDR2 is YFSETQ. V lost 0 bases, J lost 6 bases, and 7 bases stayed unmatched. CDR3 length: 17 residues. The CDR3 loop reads CASSLAGLAGHGNEQFF. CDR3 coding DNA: TGCGCCAGCAGCTTGGCGGGACTAGCGGGCCACGGCAATGAGCAGTTCTTC.

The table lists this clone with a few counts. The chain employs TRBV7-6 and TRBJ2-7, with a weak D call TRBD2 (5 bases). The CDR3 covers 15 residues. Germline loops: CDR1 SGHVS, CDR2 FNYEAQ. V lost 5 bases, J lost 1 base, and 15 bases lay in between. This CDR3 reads CASSPVFPGSYEQYF. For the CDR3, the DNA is TGTGCCAGCAGCCCCGTATTTCCGGGGTCCTACGAGCAGTACTTC.

The CDR3 reads CASRIGQGVNTEAFF. The CDR3 DNA reads TGTGCCAGCAGGATCGGACAGGGAGTGAACACTGAAGCTTTCTTT. The rearrangement uses TRBV2 and TRBJ1-1; 8 bases align to TRBD1. This CDR3 comprises 15 residues. With V trimmed by 6 bases and J by 0 bases, 6 bases remained unmatched. Germline CDR1 reads SNHLY; CDR2 reads FYNNEI.